This T cell receptor beta chain was identified during a study of metastatic and nonmetastatic thyroid tumors. As for the study in general: Repertoire data that came from the blood and tumor or nodule tissue of malignant and benign thyroid patients were compared.

Broader study findings: Compared with benign nodules, malignant thyroid tumors were reported to have significantly higher TCR beta diversity in both blood and tumor.

Germline-derived CDR1 and CDR2 are SGHAT and FQNNGV. The ends lost 1 base at V and 12 bases at J; junction bases unmatched: 5. This CDR3 is built from 12 residues. Thyroid surgery was preceded by no treatment in any patient. Per the study methods: The study took CDR3 differences across clinicopathological groups and made a distant-metastasis classifier for papillary thyroid cancer from them. TCRdb redid the clone calls on the PCR reads using MiXCR. TCRdb, rather than the study authors, made the V and J calls. This sample has more than 10,000 clones; 20% to 30% occur once, and the top ten carry 9.8%. Remarks on this clone: The antigen remains unidentified.

Sequencing input: tumor tissue. The TCR was taken from a female donor with papillary thyroid cancer or a benign thyroid nodule (not recorded which). Some clones in this sample may be carry-over from other donors' samples. This chain links TRBV11-2 with TRBJ1-2, with 7 bases aligning to TRBD1. The CDR3 sequence is CASSLAETGHTF. CDR3 nucleotide sequence: TGTGCCAGCAGCTTAGCCGAGACAGGGCACACCTTC.